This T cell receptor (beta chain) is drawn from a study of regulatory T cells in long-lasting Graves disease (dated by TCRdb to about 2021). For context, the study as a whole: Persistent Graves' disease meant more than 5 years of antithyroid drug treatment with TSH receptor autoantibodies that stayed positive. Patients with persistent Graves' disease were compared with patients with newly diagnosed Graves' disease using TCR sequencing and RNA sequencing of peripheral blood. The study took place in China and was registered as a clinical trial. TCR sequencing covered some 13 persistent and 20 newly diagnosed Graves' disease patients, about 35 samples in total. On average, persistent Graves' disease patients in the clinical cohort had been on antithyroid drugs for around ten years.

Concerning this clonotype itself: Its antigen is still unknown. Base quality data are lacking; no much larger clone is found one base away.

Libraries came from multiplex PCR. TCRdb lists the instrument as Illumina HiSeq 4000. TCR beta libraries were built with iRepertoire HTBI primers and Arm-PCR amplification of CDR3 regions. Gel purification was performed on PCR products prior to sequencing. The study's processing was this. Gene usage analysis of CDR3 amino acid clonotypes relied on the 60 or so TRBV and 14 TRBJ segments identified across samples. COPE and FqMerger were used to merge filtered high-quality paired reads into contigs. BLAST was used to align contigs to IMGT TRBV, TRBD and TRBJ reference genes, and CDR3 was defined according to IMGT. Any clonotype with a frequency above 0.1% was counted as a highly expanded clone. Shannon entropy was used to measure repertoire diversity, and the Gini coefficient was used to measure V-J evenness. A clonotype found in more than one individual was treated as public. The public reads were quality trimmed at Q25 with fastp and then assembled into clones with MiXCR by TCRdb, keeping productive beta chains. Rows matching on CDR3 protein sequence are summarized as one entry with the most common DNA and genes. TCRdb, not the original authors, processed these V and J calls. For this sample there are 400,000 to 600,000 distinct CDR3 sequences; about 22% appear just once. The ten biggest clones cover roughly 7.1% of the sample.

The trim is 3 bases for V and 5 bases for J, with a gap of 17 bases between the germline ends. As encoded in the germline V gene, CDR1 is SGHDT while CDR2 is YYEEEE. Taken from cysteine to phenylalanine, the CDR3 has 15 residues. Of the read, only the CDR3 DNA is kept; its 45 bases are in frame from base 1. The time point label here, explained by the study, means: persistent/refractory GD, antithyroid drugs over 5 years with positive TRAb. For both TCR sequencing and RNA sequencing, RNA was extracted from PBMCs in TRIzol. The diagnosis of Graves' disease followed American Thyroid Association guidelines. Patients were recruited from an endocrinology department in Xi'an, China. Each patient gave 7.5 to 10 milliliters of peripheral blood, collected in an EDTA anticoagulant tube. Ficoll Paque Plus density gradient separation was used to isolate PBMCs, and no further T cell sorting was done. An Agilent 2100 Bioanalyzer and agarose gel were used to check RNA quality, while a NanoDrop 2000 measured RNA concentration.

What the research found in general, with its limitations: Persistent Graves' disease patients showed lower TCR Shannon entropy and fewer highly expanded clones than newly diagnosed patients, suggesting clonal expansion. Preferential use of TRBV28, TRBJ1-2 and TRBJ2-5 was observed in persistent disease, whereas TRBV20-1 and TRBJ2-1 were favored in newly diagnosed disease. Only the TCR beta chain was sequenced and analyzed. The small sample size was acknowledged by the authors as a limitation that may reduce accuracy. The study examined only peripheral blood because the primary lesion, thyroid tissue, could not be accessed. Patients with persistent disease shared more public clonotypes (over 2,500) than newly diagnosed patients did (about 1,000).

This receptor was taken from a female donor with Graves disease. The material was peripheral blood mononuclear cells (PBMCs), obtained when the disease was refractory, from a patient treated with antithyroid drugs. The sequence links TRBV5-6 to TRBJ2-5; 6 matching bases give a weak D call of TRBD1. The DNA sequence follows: TGTGCCAGCAGCTCCCCCCGCAGGGGATTGGAGACCCAGTACTTC. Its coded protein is CASSSPRRGLETQYF.